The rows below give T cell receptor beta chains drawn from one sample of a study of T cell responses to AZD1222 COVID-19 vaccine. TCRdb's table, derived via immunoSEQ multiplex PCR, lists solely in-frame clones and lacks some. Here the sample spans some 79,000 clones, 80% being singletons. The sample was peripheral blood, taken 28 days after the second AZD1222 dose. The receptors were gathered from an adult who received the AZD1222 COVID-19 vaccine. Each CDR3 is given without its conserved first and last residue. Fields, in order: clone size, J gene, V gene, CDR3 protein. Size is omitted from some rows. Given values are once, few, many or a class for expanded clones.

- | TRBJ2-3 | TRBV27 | ASSLRAPTDTQY
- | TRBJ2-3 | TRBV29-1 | SVSLASPDTQY
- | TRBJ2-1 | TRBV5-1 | ASSLGRGRGDEQF
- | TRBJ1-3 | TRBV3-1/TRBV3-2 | ASSLRQGQDTIY
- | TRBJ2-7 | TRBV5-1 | ASSPGLVEHEQY
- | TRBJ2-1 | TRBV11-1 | ASSFLGRPEQF
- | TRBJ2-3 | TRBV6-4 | ASSESSGSTDTQY
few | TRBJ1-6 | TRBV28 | ASSGVHKSPLH
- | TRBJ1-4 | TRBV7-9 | ASSLLGQSNEKLF
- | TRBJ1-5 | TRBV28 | ASTELNQPQH
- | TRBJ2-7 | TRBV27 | ASSPRISGGTSSYEQY
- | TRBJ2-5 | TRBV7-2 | ASSSPGLRGETQY
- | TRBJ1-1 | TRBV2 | ASSEGGLTEAF
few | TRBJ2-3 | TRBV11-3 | ASSSRTAGTDTQY
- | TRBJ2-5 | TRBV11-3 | ASSLTSGLAETQY
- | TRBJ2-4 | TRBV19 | ASSQGVENIQY
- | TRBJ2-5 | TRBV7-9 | ASRWGDRAETQY
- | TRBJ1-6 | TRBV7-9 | ASGWVDSPLH
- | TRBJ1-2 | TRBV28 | ASSLSDPQPGTGDGYT
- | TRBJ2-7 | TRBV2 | ASSEGAYEQY
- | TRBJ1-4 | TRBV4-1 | ASSPGEATNEKLF
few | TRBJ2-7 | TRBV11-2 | ASSGTHLEQY
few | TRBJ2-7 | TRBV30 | AWSGTATYEQY
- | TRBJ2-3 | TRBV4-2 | ASSRVGTDTQY
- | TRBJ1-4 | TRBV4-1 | ASSQEVTAEEKLF
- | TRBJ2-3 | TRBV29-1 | SVERAETDTQY
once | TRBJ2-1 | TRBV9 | ASSQGGSSYNEQF
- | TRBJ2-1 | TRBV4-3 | ASSQSSEGSRNEQF
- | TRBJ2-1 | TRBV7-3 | ASSPTKDSYNEQF
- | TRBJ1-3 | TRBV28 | ASSLENHGVRESGNTIY
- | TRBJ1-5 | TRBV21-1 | ASSLPDSVED
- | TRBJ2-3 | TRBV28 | AAAAGVSDTQY
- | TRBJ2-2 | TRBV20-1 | SASSGRSNTGELF
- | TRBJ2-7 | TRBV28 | ASSLGTGAYEQY
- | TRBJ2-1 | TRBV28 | ASRPLAGGPRGEQF
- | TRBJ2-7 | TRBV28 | ASSTPGLAGTVGY
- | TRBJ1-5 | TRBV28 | ASVLGRGNQPQH
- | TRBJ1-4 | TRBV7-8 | ASTLGGGGNEKLF
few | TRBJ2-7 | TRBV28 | ASSQAGYEQY
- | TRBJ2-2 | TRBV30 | AWSLYSTTGELF
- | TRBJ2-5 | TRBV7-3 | ASSLMGPVALYQETQY
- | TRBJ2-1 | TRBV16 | ASSIGQGYPNEQF
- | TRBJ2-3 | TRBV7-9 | ASSFLARRTDTQY
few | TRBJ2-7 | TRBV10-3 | AIRDRLAGGSYEQY
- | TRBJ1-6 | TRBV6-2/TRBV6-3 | ASSFSRGQGNSPLH
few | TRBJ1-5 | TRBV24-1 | ATSDRGHQPQH
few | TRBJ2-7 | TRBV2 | ASSAGSGVREQY
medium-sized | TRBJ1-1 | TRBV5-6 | ASSLRGTEAF
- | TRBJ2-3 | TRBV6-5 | ASSSPGSPDTQY
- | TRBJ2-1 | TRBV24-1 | ATSDSSASVAYNEQF
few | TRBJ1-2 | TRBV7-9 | ASSFATNYGYT
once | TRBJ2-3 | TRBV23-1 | ASSQSFLAGGDTDTQY
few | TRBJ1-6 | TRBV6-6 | ASSRWGSNSYNSPLH
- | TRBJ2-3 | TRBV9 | ASSVRGGPPDTQY
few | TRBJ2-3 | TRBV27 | ASSLSRWRTGRTDTQY
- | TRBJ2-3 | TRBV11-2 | ASSLERPISDTQY
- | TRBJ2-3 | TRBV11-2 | ASSLALDTQY
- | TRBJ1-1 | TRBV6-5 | ASSYSSQSNTEAF
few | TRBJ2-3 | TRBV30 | AWTSGWTDTQY